This paragraph covers one T cell receptor beta chain sequence. Which antigen it targets is not known. No much larger clone is present one base from it, and per-base qualities are unavailable. The data were taken from a study of blood T cell repertoires in COVID-19 (TCRdb year 2020). In the study overall: Samples from collaborators originated in the United States, Italy and Spain and spanned both the acute and convalescent phases of COVID-19. The prospective study material was composed of cDNA or gDNA derived from T cells, B-cell-depleted T cells, or PBMCs. The dataset comprised deeply sampled blood TCRbeta repertoires from subjects exposed to, actively infected with, or recovered from COVID-19. The repertoires were made available in a free public database intended to serve as a resource for research on the immune response to SARS-CoV-2. Samples came from the ongoing ImmuneRACE study (first 160 participants) plus 1,254 subjects from 6 global collaborators. The sample metadata nearly always contained a de-identified subject ID, COVID-19 status, age in years and sex. HLA class I and class II types, where available, came from metadata supplied by the sample provider rather than from assay-based typing. What the authors observed across the whole study: The amount of clinical and demographic metadata varied by source and participant and was provided uncurated.

The immunoSEQ Assay, a bias-controlled multiplex PCR, was used to amplify TCRbeta CDR3 regions from genomic DNA. The paper's processing steps were these. The number of nucleated cells in each sample was estimated from the amplification of reference gene primers within the assay. To quantify the absolute abundance of each unique TCRbeta CDR3 rearrangement, sequence reads were collapsed and filtered. Productive Simpson clonality was computed per sample as the square root of Simpson's diversity index over productive rearrangements. In TCRdb, the immuneACCESS table is reduced to in-frame sequences with V and J assigned. These tables do not hold every clone; where another copy was compared, an unresolved V gene accounts for under half, and the others remain unexplained. V, J and clone size are those of that table, while D and trimming were read from the DNA. This sample holds approximately 73,000 clones; around nine tenths were observed only once. The top ten constitute approximately 1.9% of the sample.

Collaborating institutions collected whole blood in K2EDTA tubes following their own protocols. For TCRbeta analysis, collaborators shipped samples in one of three forms: frozen whole blood, isolated PBMCs, or DNA extracted from either of those sample types. The germline V gene supplies CDR1 SGDLS and CDR2 YYNGEE. V loses 0 bases, J loses 7 bases, and the germline ends lie 14 bases apart. The CDR3 holds 15 amino acids from the cysteine to the phenylalanine. Only the CDR3 region is kept as DNA, spanning 45 bases read in frame from base 1. The sample consisted of peripheral blood. This sequence was found in a woman aged 55-69 years with acute or convalescent COVID-19. This receptor chain uses TRBV9 and TRBJ2-1, with no confident D gene call. CDR3 protein: CASSVGGNAENEQFF. The DNA reads TGTGCCAGCAGCGTAGGAGGAAATGCTGAGAATGAGCAGTTCTTC.